This TCR beta chain was obtained from a study of cytomegalovirus exposure and HLA in healthy donors. With respect to this clone: Its matching antigen is unknown.

Regarding the study as a whole: Most sequenced TCRs were rare (though some public TCRs occurred in many donors). Diagnosis of cytomegalovirus status made by the classifier reportedly showed high specificity and sensitivity.

The primer mix had 60 Vbeta and 13 Jbeta primers. Some clones are missing from TCRdb's copy, which holds only in-frame ones; the method was immunoSEQ multiplex PCR. The sample has about 99,000 clones. The CDR3 is 17 amino acids. V lost 3 bases to trimming and J lost 7 bases; unmatched junction nucleotides: 14. CDR1 is LNHDA, CDR2 SQIVND, per germline (reference sequence). Sequenced sample: PBMCs. J is TRBJ2-1 and V is TRBV19, with TRBD1 identical over 8 bases. The origin of this receptor is a man aged 40-55 years in good health and CMV-seronegative. The CDR3 protein is CASSILPFGQGRNEQFF. CDR3 DNA: TGTGCCAGTAGTATTTTGCCGTTTGGACAGGGTCGGAATGAGCAGTTCTTC.